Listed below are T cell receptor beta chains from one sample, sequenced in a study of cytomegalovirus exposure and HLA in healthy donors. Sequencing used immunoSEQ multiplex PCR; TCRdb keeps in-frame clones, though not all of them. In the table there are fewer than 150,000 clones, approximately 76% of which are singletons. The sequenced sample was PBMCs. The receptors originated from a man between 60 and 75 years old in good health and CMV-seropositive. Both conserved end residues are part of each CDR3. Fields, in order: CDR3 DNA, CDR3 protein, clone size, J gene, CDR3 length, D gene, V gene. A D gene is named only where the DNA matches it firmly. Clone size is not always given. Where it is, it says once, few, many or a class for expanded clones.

CDR3nt: TGTGCCACCAGCAGAAACGAGGCAGCTTTCTTT; CDR3aa: CATSRNEAAFF; abundance: .; j_gene: TRBJ1-1; len: 11; d_gene: .; v_gene: TRBV15
CDR3nt: TGTGCCAGCACCGAAAGACAGGGACTTGGCTACACCTTC; CDR3aa: CASTERQGLGYTF; abundance: few; j_gene: TRBJ1-2; len: 13; d_gene: TRBD1; v_gene: TRBV28
CDR3nt: TGTGCCAGCCAGCTACTCAGGGATAAGTCCTATGGCTACACCTTC; CDR3aa: CASQLLRDKSYGYTF; abundance: .; j_gene: TRBJ1-2; len: 15; d_gene: .; v_gene: TRBV6-1
CDR3nt: TGTGCCAGCAAGGGGGGGCTGGCCCGTAATGAAAAACTGTTTTTT; CDR3aa: CASKGGLARNEKLFF; abundance: .; j_gene: TRBJ1-4; len: 15; d_gene: .; v_gene: TRBV6-1
CDR3nt: TGTGCCAGCAGCTTGGCAGGGGCGCTGGGGACTGAAGCTTTCTTT; CDR3aa: CASSLAGALGTEAFF; abundance: .; j_gene: TRBJ1-1; len: 15; d_gene: .; v_gene: TRBV5-4
CDR3nt: TGTGCCAGCAGCAAAGGAGCCTTCTCTGGGGCCAACGGCCTGACTTTC; CDR3aa: CASSKGAFSGANGLTF; abundance: few; j_gene: TRBJ2-6; len: 16; d_gene: .; v_gene: TRBV21-1
CDR3nt: TGCAGCACACGACAGAACACTGAAGCTTTCTTT; CDR3aa: CSTRQNTEAFF; abundance: once; j_gene: TRBJ1-1; len: 11; d_gene: .; v_gene: TRBV29-1
CDR3nt: TGTGCCAGCCCCCGGGACAACACAGATACGCAGTATTTT; CDR3aa: CASPRDNTDTQYF; abundance: .; j_gene: TRBJ2-3; len: 13; d_gene: .; v_gene: TRBV2
CDR3nt: TGTGCCAGCAGCTTGAGGTTCGGGGAGACCCAGTACTTC; CDR3aa: CASSLRFGETQYF; abundance: .; j_gene: TRBJ2-5; len: 13; d_gene: .; v_gene: TRBV5-6
CDR3nt: TGTGCCAGTAGTCTCGAGGGAGTCTCCTACAATGAGCAGTTCTTC; CDR3aa: CASSLEGVSYNEQFF; abundance: .; j_gene: TRBJ2-1; len: 15; d_gene: .; v_gene: TRBV19
CDR3nt: TGTGCCAGCAGCTTAGGAACAGGGAATGGCTACACCTTC; CDR3aa: CASSLGTGNGYTF; abundance: once; j_gene: TRBJ1-2; len: 13; d_gene: .; v_gene: TRBV7-2
CDR3nt: TGCGCCAGCAGCCAGACTAGCGGTTCTCACTCCTACAATGAGCAGTTCTTC; CDR3aa: CASSQTSGSHSYNEQFF; abundance: .; j_gene: TRBJ2-1; len: 17; d_gene: TRBD2; v_gene: TRBV5-1
CDR3nt: TGTGTCAGCAGTTTAAACTTACTCACAGATACGCAGTATTTT; CDR3aa: CVSSLNLLTDTQYF; abundance: .; j_gene: TRBJ2-3; len: 14; d_gene: .; v_gene: TRBV28
CDR3nt: TGTGCCAGCAGCCAAGGGTCAGGGGAAGGCTACGAGCAGTACTTC; CDR3aa: CASSQGSGEGYEQYF; abundance: .; j_gene: TRBJ2-7; len: 15; d_gene: .; v_gene: TRBV14
CDR3nt: TGTGCCAGCAGCCAGGACAGACCCCAGCTCACGAATGAGCAGTTCTTC; CDR3aa: CASSQDRPQLTNEQFF; abundance: .; j_gene: TRBJ2-1; len: 16; d_gene: .; v_gene: TRBV7-8
CDR3nt: TGTGCCAGCAGCAGGGACAGCCACGAGCAGTACTTC; CDR3aa: CASSRDSHEQYF; abundance: few; j_gene: TRBJ2-7; len: 12; d_gene: TRBD1; v_gene: TRBV28